This T cell receptor beta chain was found in a study of tumor and adjacent non-tumor tissue in lung cancer (dated by TCRdb to the late 2010s). With regard to the full study: By cancer type, the cohort comprised some twelve adenocarcinoma patients, 2 squamous cell carcinoma patients and 1 small cell lung cancer patient. Ages among the approximately 15 patients ranged from about 31 to 85 years, there were approximately ten men and 5 women, and disease was at TNM stage I to III. Bulk TCRbeta repertoires were compared between lung tumor tissue and matched distant non-tumor lung tissue obtained from 15 lung cancer patients. A total of roughly 130,000,000 productive TCRbeta reads were generated by sequencing, corresponding to an average of approximately 4.5 million reads per sample. TCRbeta CDR3 sequencing was performed on fewer than 35 paired specimens, with one tumor sample and one normal lung sample collected per patient.

RNA was isolated from bulk unsorted tissue, and RNA quality was assessed with a NanoDrop ND-1000 and an Agilent 2100. Distant non-tumor tissue taken more than 3 cm from the tumor edge was used as the normal lung sample. The donors were newly diagnosed lung cancer patients admitted for thoracic surgery in China from August to November 2014 who had not received prior chemotherapy. Patients who had received previous radiotherapy or chemotherapy, or who had another concurrent cancer, were excluded from the study. Surgical tissue pieces of roughly 1-2 cm3 were preserved in RNAlater solution and were kept at -80 degrees C until use. What the authors observed across the whole study: Younger patients had significantly higher TCR diversity, and higher tumor TCR diversity was associated with shorter overall and disease-free survival. The cohort had only 15 or so patients, and the authors noted that larger samples and more detailed clinical data are needed. Because peripheral blood was not sequenced, blood TCRbeta repertoires in the lung cancer patients of the study were not examined. TCR diversity (inverse Simpson) was significantly higher in tumor than in normal lung tissue (roughly 430 vs 170, P = 0.0075, Mann-Whitney U test). A significantly larger cumulative share of the repertoire was made up by the top 100 clones in normal lung than in tumor tissue. Neither the sequencing platform nor unique molecular identifiers are named or mentioned anywhere in the methods.

The library was obtained by multiplex PCR. Sequencing was performed on an Illumina HiSeq 2500. TCRbeta libraries were constructed through three rounds of nested PCR with primers (Table S4) according to protocols modified from ARM-PCR. Before sequencing, PCR products in the 200-500 bp range were cut out of the gel and cleaned up using the QIAquick gel extraction kit. As for the authors' bioinformatics: Trimmomatic was used to clean the reads, FLASH was used to merge the reads into complete CDR3 sequences, and MiTCR was used to assign the reads to V(D)J germline segments. Clonal diversity was calculated as the inverse Simpson's index using VDJtools. Productive reads were defined as in-frame sequences without a premature stop codon. The public reads were reprocessed in TCRdb via fastp at Q25 and MiXCR, keeping in-frame beta chains. Each CDR3 protein appears once, grouped with its most common genes and DNA. The V and J calls were determined by TCRdb, not by the authors. The sample table records around 40,000 distinct CDR3 sequences; about three fifths of these occur just once. Under 50% of the sample is held by the ten biggest clonotypes.

Reading from cysteine to phenylalanine, the CDR3 counts 16 amino acids. The retained sequence is limited to the CDR3, 48 bases, with the frame set at the first base. CDR1 MNHEY and CDR2 SVGAGI were looked up in the germline V gene. V gives up 2 bases and J gives up 4 bases, and the segment between their germline ends measures 17 bases. As concerns this clonotype: Its binding antigen is unknown. The sample holds no much larger clone one base away, and base qualities are not on file.

The V and J segments used are TRBV6-5 and TRBJ1-1, with a tentative D gene TRBD1 over 5 matching bases. Input material: distant non-tumor lung tissue. This TCR was sampled from a man aged 50-59 years with non-small cell lung cancer. The DNA reads TGTGCCAGCAGTTACGGGAGGGCAGGGACGAGCACTGAAGCTTTCTTT. It is translated as CASSYGRAGTSTEAFF.